The clone carrying this T cell receptor (beta chain) has a handful of counts. Its antigen is unidentified. Unmatched junction bases numbered 14, after V lost 3 bases and J lost 6 bases. The CDR3 is made up of 19 amino acids. Germline V gene data show CDR1 as MGHRA and CDR2 as YSYEKL. PCR primers comprised 60 Vbeta and 13 Jbeta primers. Using immunoSEQ multiplex PCR, the repertoire was profiled, and TCRdb retains in-frame clones only, with some absent. Among over 150,000 clones listed, approximately 80% were seen once. These data originate in a study of cytomegalovirus exposure and HLA in healthy donors. Overall study findings and caveats: Specificity for CMV antigens was confirmed in vitro for a few of the CMV-associated chains. About 87% or about 30% of the time was how often most TCR beta V segments were productive, according to an earlier analysis. The authors assumed roughly uniform sequencing depth across donors for presence/absence analyses.

V gene TRBV4-1 combines with J gene TRBJ1-4, with 12 bases identical to TRBD1. This TCR was recovered from a woman in her thirties or forties in good health and CMV-seronegative. The sample taken for sequencing was PBMCs. The CDR3 region has the DNA TGCGCCAGCAGCCATGCCCTTACCGGGACAGGGGGCGGCGATGAAAAACTGTTTTTT. Translating gives CASSHALTGTGGGDEKLFF.